The clone carrying this T cell receptor (beta chain) was counted between two and nine times. Its cognate antigen is unknown. The CDR3 totals 15 residues. V was pared by 3 bases and J by 5 bases, with 6 bases of the junction left unmatched. CDR1 and CDR2 (germline): SGHDT, YYEEEE. These data belong to a study of identical twins' blood T cells. Study-wide results and caveats: Mainly, cloneset size products determined shared clonotypes, twins included.

Each TCR cDNA library carried sample-specific barcodes on both ends. TCRdb used MiXCR to reprocess the 5' RACE reads, holding one entry per CDR3 protein. The data show a few hundred thousand distinct CDR3 sequences, with about 28% seen just once and more than 5.5% held by the top ten. The three twin pairs were reared together, likely meeting the same infections. The V call is TRBV5-6, the J call TRBJ2-1, with TRBD2 identical over 9 bases. The sequencing input was PBMCs. The sequence was collected from a woman between 18 and 50 years old in good health. The CDR3 protein is CASSYGGLANNEQFF. The CDR3 region has the DNA TGTGCCAGCAGCTACGGGGGACTAGCCAACAATGAGCAGTTCTTC.